Shown below are 14 T cell receptor beta chains from a single sample sequenced in a study of post-analysis software for immune sequencing data. The antigens for these receptors are not known. Study-wide findings and caveats: Included in a set of several TRBV segments more frequent in patients than controls were TRBV5-6, TRBV5-1 and TRBV20-1.

Prepared libraries of TCR beta cDNA carried unique molecular identifiers. TCRdb analysed the PCR reads with MiXCR anew, one entry per CDR3 protein. Of a few hundred thousand distinct CDR3 sequences listed, about a third are singletons. Sequenced input: blood. These receptors were collected from a girl aged 10-17 years with multiple sclerosis.

This clonotype was seen more than once but under ten times. The V gene is TRBV29-1, the J gene TRBJ2-5, with a tentative D call TRBD1 (5 bases). Gene TRBJ2-7 matches the end of the DNA better, so the J call may be wrong. The CDR3 has 13 residues. Germline V gene lookup returns CDR1 SQVTM and CDR2 ANQGSEA. CDR3 region: CSVAEGVGYEQYF. The CDR3 DNA sequence: TGCAGCGTGGCCGAAGGGGTTGGTTACGAGCAGTACTTC.

This chain connects TRBV2 to TRBJ2-7, with D tentatively TRBD1 (6 bases). The closer fit of TRBJ2-5 to the DNA end suggests the J call may be wrong. The length of the CDR3 is 14 residues. Germline-derived CDR1 and CDR2 are SNHLY and FYNNEI. The CDR3 here is CASSERTVSETQYF. In DNA, the CDR3 is TGTGCCAGCAGTGAGAGGACAGTCTCAGAGACCCAGTACTTC.

J is TRBJ2-3 and V is TRBV29-1; TRBD1 agrees at 7 bases. This CDR3 region has 14 residues. With V trimmed by 7 bases and J by 5 bases, 12 bases remained unmatched. CDR1 is SQVTM and CDR2 is ANQGSEA in the germline V gene. The CDR3 sequence: CSADRAVGGDTQYF. The CDR3, as DNA: TGCAGCGCTGACAGGGCAGTTGGTGGAGATACGCAGTATTTT.

This clonotype came up a few times. The V call is TRBV7-2, the J call TRBJ2-1, with unresolved D. The CDR3 consists of 11 residues. CDR1 and CDR2 (germline): SGHTA, FQGNSA. V was clipped by 5 bases and J by 10 bases, with 9 bases between them. The CDR3 coding sequence is TGTGCCAGCAGCCCCTACGGGGAGCAGTTCTTC. It translates to CASSPYGEQFF.

This clonotype was seen a handful of times. This sequence joins TRBV5-1 and TRBJ2-3; perhaps TRBD1 as D (6 bases). Germline V gene data show CDR1 as SGHRS and CDR2 as YFSETQ. The CDR3 sequence is 13 residues long. V lost 4 bases to trimming and J lost 6 bases, with 12 bases between them. In DNA, the CDR3 is TGCGCCAGCAGCCCGACAGGTTCGGATACGCAGTATTTT. Translated: CASSPTGSDTQYF. Using reference TRBV5-1 and TRBJ2-3 for the parts outside the CDR3, the full variable domain is KAGVTQTPRYLIKTRGQQVTLSCSPISGHRSVSWYQQTPGQGLQFLFEYFSETQRNKGNFPGRFSGRQFSNSRSEMNVSTLELGDSALYLCASSPTGSDTQYFGPGTRLTVL.

This clonotype was observed a handful of times. This rearrangement joins TRBV9 to TRBJ2-3; 7 bases line up with TRBD2. CDR1 SGDLS and CDR2 YYNGEE come from the germline V gene. The CDR3 is 14 amino acids. J lost 6 bases, V lost 3 bases, and 7 bases had no gene match. The CDR3 region is CASSALGGIDTQYF. The CDR3 DNA reads as TGTGCCAGCAGCGCCCTCGGGGGGATCGATACGCAGTATTTT.

The chain carries TRBV4-2 and TRBJ2-5, with 10 positions matching TRBD2. This CDR3 contains 17 residues. Unmatched junction bases numbered 7, after V lost 1 base and J lost 2 bases. Germline V gives CDR1 LGHNA, CDR2 YNFKEQ. The CDR3 sequence: CASSQGPSGGRQETQYF. The CDR3 DNA is TGTGCCAGCAGCCAAGGGCCTAGCGGGGGCCGTCAAGAGACCCAGTACTTC.

The chain combines TRBV12-3 or TRBV12-4 with TRBJ1-5; a weak D match, TRBD1 (6 bases). The V end lost 8 bases, the J end lost 2 bases, and 10 bases lay between the germline ends. There are 13 residues in the CDR3. The DNA of the CDR3 is TGTGCCAGCTCGGGGGCGCGCAATCAGCCCCAGCATTTT. Translation: CASSGARNQPQHF.

This chain joins TRBV28 and TRBJ2-5; no clear D. TRBJ2-7 matches the DNA end more closely, so the J call is doubtful. The CDR3 totals 14 residues. The V gene's germline CDR1 is MDHEN and CDR2 SYDVKM. The chain's CDR3 is CASSFTAIPYEQYF. The CDR3 region has the DNA TGTGCCAGCAGCTTCACGGCTATTCCCTACGAGCAGTACTTC.

J is TRBJ1-1 and V is TRBV9, with 8 nucleotides matching TRBD1. CDR1 and CDR2 from the germline V gene are SGDLS and YYNGEE. The CDR3 has 17 amino acids. Trimming cost V 0 bases and J 0 bases; bases outside gene matches: 7. CDR3: CASSVVGTGGMNTEAFF. The CDR3 DNA reads TGTGCCAGCAGCGTAGTTGGGACAGGAGGTATGAACACTGAAGCTTTCTTT.

The chain couples TRBV20-1 to TRBJ2-1; no clear D. This CDR3 spans 10 amino acids. Trimming shortened V by 8 bases and J by 6 bases, and 8 bases separated the two germline ends. Germline assignment: CDR1 DFQATT and CDR2 SNEGSKA (reference sequence). CDR3 sequence reads: CSYGVNEQFF. The CDR3 nucleotides are TGCAGTTACGGCGTCAATGAGCAGTTCTTC.

This rearrangement joins TRBV6-5 to TRBJ2-5; D remains unclear. The V and J ends lost 6 bases and 2 bases respectively, with 4 bases between them. The CDR3 has 11 residues. Germline-derived CDR1 and CDR2 are MNHEY and SVGAGI. This CDR3 reads CASREQETQYF. The CDR3 nucleotides are TGTGCCAGCAGGGAACAAGAGACCCAGTACTTC.

This clonotype was recorded many times. This chain joins TRBV7-9 and TRBJ2-1; D perhaps matches TRBD2 (5 bases). V was clipped by 4 bases and J by 4 bases, with 26 bases between them. Germline V CDR1 and CDR2: SEHNR, FQNEAQ (reference sequence). The CDR3 totals 19 residues. CDR3 region: CASSSFPLNGPTGYNEQFF. The CDR3 DNA follows: TGTGCCAGCAGCTCCTTTCCCCTTAACGGGCCCACGGGGTACAATGAGCAGTTCTTC.

V gene TRBV29-1 combines with J gene TRBJ2-3; D is unclear. With 6 bases removed from V and 2 bases from J, the gap between germline ends came to 9 bases. This CDR3 contains 12 residues. CDR1 is SQVTM, CDR2 ANQGSEA, per germline. In nucleotides, the CDR3 is TGCAGCGTGGGATCTCACACAGATACGCAGTATTTT. Protein sequence: CSVGSHTDTQYF.